These T cell receptor beta chains were read from a single sample in a study of shared clonotypes between healthy human individuals. The protocol was immunoSEQ multiplex PCR, while the TCRdb copy is restricted to in-frame clones and leaves out a portion. The sample consists of about 1 million clones, 70% to 80% of them appearing once. Sequencing input: memory CD4+ T cells from PBMCs. The receptors were gathered from a man younger than 30 in good health. Some clones in this sample may be carry-over from other donors' samples. The CDR3 runs from the conserved cysteine through the conserved F or W. The D gene is left open where the match is weak. Size is omitted from some rows. Given values are once, few, many or a class for expanded clones.

D gene,clone size,V gene,J gene,CDR3 protein,CDR3 DNA
.,.,TRBV2,TRBJ2-7,CASNGDSYEQYF,TGTGCCAGCAACGGGGACTCCTACGAGCAGTACTTC
.,.,TRBV7-8,TRBJ2-7,CASSLGSSVGSIGEQYF,TGTGCCAGCAGCTTAGGCTCGTCGGTTGGGTCAATAGGGGAGCAGTACTTC
TRBD1,.,TRBV15,TRBJ2-1,CATSRVQGVDEQFF,TGTGCCACCAGCAGAGTGCAGGGGGTAGATGAGCAGTTCTTC
.,.,TRBV7-6,TRBJ2-5,CASSLAGGRAETQYF,TGTGCCAGCAGCTTAGCGGGGGGTCGAGCGGAGACCCAGTACTTC
TRBD2,once,TRBV7-3,TRBJ2-2,CASSPTPSGSTGELFF,TGTGCCAGCAGCCCTACACCTAGCGGGAGCACCGGGGAGCTGTTTTTT
TRBD2,.,TRBV30,TRBJ2-7,CAWSRRLAGGISYEQYF,TGTGCCTGGAGTAGGAGACTAGCGGGAGGCATATCCTACGAGCAGTACTTC
.,.,TRBV10-1,TRBJ1-2,CASTGSDGYGYTF,TGCGCCAGTACAGGGTCGGATGGGTATGGCTACACCTTC
TRBD1,.,TRBV7-8,TRBJ1-1,CASSRTGANTEAFF,TGTGCCAGCAGCAGGACAGGGGCTAACACTGAAGCTTTCTTT
.,once,TRBV28,TRBJ1-5,CASTGGSIGNQPQHF,TGTGCCAGCACCGGAGGCTCGATAGGCAATCAGCCCCAGCATTTT
.,.,TRBV6-5,TRBJ2-1,CASREGRGRNEQFF,TGTGCCAGCAGGGAGGGTCGAGGCCGCAATGAGCAGTTCTTC
TRBD2,few,TRBV5-4,TRBJ2-1,CASSSEASGSPRDHEQFF,TGTGCCAGCAGTTCGGAGGCTAGCGGGAGCCCCAGGGACCATGAGCAGTTCTTC
TRBD1,.,TRBV7-3,TRBJ2-2,CASSSGQGRTGELFF,TGTGCCAGCAGCTCCGGACAGGGGAGGACCGGGGAGCTGTTTTTT
TRBD2,.,TRBV7-2,TRBJ2-1,CASHSGRSYNEQFF,TGTGCCAGCCACAGCGGGAGGTCCTACAATGAGCAGTTCTTC
TRBD2,.,TRBV5-1,TRBJ2-5,CASSHRGSGGAQETQYF,TGCGCCAGCAGCCACCGGGGTAGCGGGGGGGCCCAAGAGACCCAGTACTTC